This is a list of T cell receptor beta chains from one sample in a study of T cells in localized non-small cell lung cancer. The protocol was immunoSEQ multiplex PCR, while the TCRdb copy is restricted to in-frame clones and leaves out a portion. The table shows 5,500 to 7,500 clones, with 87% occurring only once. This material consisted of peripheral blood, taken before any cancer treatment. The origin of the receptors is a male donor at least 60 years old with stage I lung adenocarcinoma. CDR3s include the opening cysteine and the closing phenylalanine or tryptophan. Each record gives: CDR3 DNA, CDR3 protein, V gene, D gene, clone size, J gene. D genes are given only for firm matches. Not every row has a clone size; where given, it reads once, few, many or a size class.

CDR3nt: TGCGCCAGCAGCCAAGCAGGGACGGTCTATGGCTACACCTTC; CDR3aa: CASSQAGTVYGYTF; v_gene: TRBV4-1; d_gene: .; abundance: .; j_gene: TRBJ1-2
CDR3nt: TGCAGCGTTGAAAGATCGGAGGGGAGCTATGGCTACACCTTC; CDR3aa: CSVERSEGSYGYTF; v_gene: TRBV29-1; d_gene: .; abundance: .; j_gene: TRBJ1-2
CDR3nt: TGTGCCAGCAGTTATCTTGCGGGGGGGCAAGAGACCCAGTACTTC; CDR3aa: CASSYLAGGQETQYF; v_gene: TRBV6-5; d_gene: TRBD2; abundance: .; j_gene: TRBJ2-5
CDR3nt: TGTGCCAGCAGTGGGACCCAGCTTTATGGCTACACCTTC; CDR3aa: CASSGTQLYGYTF; v_gene: TRBV6-1; d_gene: .; abundance: .; j_gene: TRBJ1-2
CDR3nt: TGCAGCGTTGAAAGAGCGGGAGGACTTAGGACCCAGTACTTC; CDR3aa: CSVERAGGLRTQYF; v_gene: TRBV29-1; d_gene: TRBD2; abundance: .; j_gene: TRBJ2-5
CDR3nt: TGTGCCAGTAGTATAGCCAAATACCAAGAGACCCAGTACTTC; CDR3aa: CASSIAKYQETQYF; v_gene: TRBV19; d_gene: .; abundance: .; j_gene: TRBJ2-5
CDR3nt: TGTGCCAGCAGCCAACGGGACAGCAACACTGAAGCTTTCTTT; CDR3aa: CASSQRDSNTEAFF; v_gene: TRBV7-9; d_gene: TRBD1; abundance: .; j_gene: TRBJ1-1
CDR3nt: TGTGCCAGCAGTTCCGGACAGGCTGGGGCCAACGTCCTGACTTTC; CDR3aa: CASSSGQAGANVLTF; v_gene: TRBV28; d_gene: TRBD1; abundance: .; j_gene: TRBJ2-6
CDR3nt: TGTGCCAGCTCAAACGGGGGACTAGCGGGACTGGTTACAGATACGCAGTATTTT; CDR3aa: CASSNGGLAGLVTDTQYF; v_gene: TRBV9; d_gene: TRBD2; abundance: once; j_gene: TRBJ2-3
CDR3nt: TGTGCCAGTAAGGAAGGATCTGAAGCTTTCTTT; CDR3aa: CASKEGSEAFF; v_gene: TRBV19; d_gene: .; abundance: .; j_gene: TRBJ1-1
CDR3nt: TGTGCCAGCAGCTTAGTACAGGGGTGGACTGAAGCTTTCTTT; CDR3aa: CASSLVQGWTEAFF; v_gene: TRBV11-2; d_gene: TRBD1; abundance: .; j_gene: TRBJ1-1
CDR3nt: TGTGCCAGCAGTGATGCGGGGGGCACAGATACGCAGTATTTT; CDR3aa: CASSDAGGTDTQYF; v_gene: TRBV6-4; d_gene: TRBD2; abundance: .; j_gene: TRBJ2-3
CDR3nt: TGCGCCAGCAGTAATCAGGGCACAGATACGCAGTATTTT; CDR3aa: CASSNQGTDTQYF; v_gene: TRBV5-1; d_gene: .; abundance: .; j_gene: TRBJ2-3
CDR3nt: TGTGCCAGCAGCCAGGACAGTAGGGGAGGCCAGCCCCAGCATTTT; CDR3aa: CASSQDSRGGQPQHF; v_gene: TRBV11-2; d_gene: .; abundance: once; j_gene: TRBJ1-5
CDR3nt: TGTGCCAGCAGCTTAGATAGCCAGGGGCAAGAGACCCAGTACTTC; CDR3aa: CASSLDSQGQETQYF; v_gene: TRBV11-2; d_gene: .; abundance: .; j_gene: TRBJ2-5
CDR3nt: TGTGCCAGCAGTCCCACGCGGGGCCGAGGGACTGAAGCTTTCTTT; CDR3aa: CASSPTRGRGTEAFF; v_gene: TRBV6-5; d_gene: .; abundance: .; j_gene: TRBJ1-1
CDR3nt: TGTGCCAGCAGTGACTCTAGCGGGGGCGATGAGCAGTTCTTC; CDR3aa: CASSDSSGGDEQFF; v_gene: TRBV6-4; d_gene: TRBD2; abundance: .; j_gene: TRBJ2-1
CDR3nt: TGTGCCAGCAGTCAAAACAGGGAGCGGGTTGAAAAACTGTTTTTT; CDR3aa: CASSQNRERVEKLFF; v_gene: TRBV27; d_gene: .; abundance: .; j_gene: TRBJ1-4
CDR3nt: TGTGCCAGCAGCTCTGGACCTTCCTACGAGCAGTACTTC; CDR3aa: CASSSGPSYEQYF; v_gene: TRBV5-8; d_gene: .; abundance: .; j_gene: TRBJ2-7
CDR3nt: TGTGCTAGTGGGCGTCTGCAGGGTGAAGCTTTCTTT; CDR3aa: CASGRLQGEAFF; v_gene: TRBV12-5; d_gene: .; abundance: .; j_gene: TRBJ1-1
CDR3nt: TGTGCCAGCAGCCTGATTGAATCGTGGTCGATAGATACGCAGTATTTT; CDR3aa: CASSLIESWSIDTQYF; v_gene: TRBV11-1; d_gene: .; abundance: .; j_gene: TRBJ2-3
CDR3nt: TGTGCCAGCAGCTCCCTCATCCCCTACAATGAGCAGTTCTTC; CDR3aa: CASSSLIPYNEQFF; v_gene: TRBV7-6; d_gene: .; abundance: once; j_gene: TRBJ2-1
CDR3nt: TGTGCCAGCAACGCAGGGAATTTCTATGGCTACACCTTC; CDR3aa: CASNAGNFYGYTF; v_gene: TRBV6-1; d_gene: .; abundance: .; j_gene: TRBJ1-2
CDR3nt: TGTGCCAGCAACAGTAACAATCAGCCCCAGCATTTT; CDR3aa: CASNSNNQPQHF; v_gene: TRBV2; d_gene: .; abundance: .; j_gene: TRBJ1-5
CDR3nt: TGCAGCGTTAAGTACGGCACAAGCTACACCTTC; CDR3aa: CSVKYGTSYTF; v_gene: TRBV29-1; d_gene: .; abundance: .; j_gene: TRBJ1-2
CDR3nt: TGTGCCAGCAGCCACGGTGCCGTTCGGGATCTAGCCTACAATGAGCAGTTCTTC; CDR3aa: CASSHGAVRDLAYNEQFF; v_gene: TRBV14; d_gene: .; abundance: .; j_gene: TRBJ2-1
CDR3nt: TGTGCCAGTGGCAGACAGGGGATGAACACTGAAGCTTTCTTT; CDR3aa: CASGRQGMNTEAFF; v_gene: TRBV19; d_gene: TRBD1; abundance: .; j_gene: TRBJ1-1
CDR3nt: TGTGCCAGCAGCGCAGCGGCGAGGACGGCTAACTATGGCTACACCTTC; CDR3aa: CASSAAARTANYGYTF; v_gene: TRBV7-8; d_gene: .; abundance: .; j_gene: TRBJ1-2
CDR3nt: TGTGCCAGCAGCTCCTTATACAATGAGCAGTTCTTC; CDR3aa: CASSSLYNEQFF; v_gene: TRBV5-6; d_gene: .; abundance: .; j_gene: TRBJ2-1
CDR3nt: TGTGCCAGCAGCGTCACGGCTGGCACAGATACGCAGTATTTT; CDR3aa: CASSVTAGTDTQYF; v_gene: TRBV9; d_gene: .; abundance: once; j_gene: TRBJ2-3